The 22 T cell receptor beta chains presented below share a single source sample, sequenced in a study of cytomegalovirus exposure and HLA in healthy donors. The PCR was carried out with 60 Vbeta primers and 13 Jbeta primers. Libraries were prepared by immunoSEQ multiplex PCR; TCRdb keeps only in-frame clonotypes and omits some of them. The repertoire table contains nearly 200,000 clones. Sequences were obtained from PBMCs. These receptor sequences come from a boy younger than 18 in good health and CMV-seronegative.

This chain uses TRBV4-1 with TRBJ2-1, with TRBD2 matching over 16 bases. The CDR3 consists of 21 residues. The ends lost 4 bases at V and 2 bases at J; junction bases unmatched: 14. Germline CDR1 reads MGHRA; CDR2 reads YSYEKL. The CDR3 spells CASSRVGLAGGRGGTYNEQFF. CDR3 in DNA: TGCGCCAGCAGCCGGGTGGGACTAGCGGGGGGGCGGGGCGGAACCTACAATGAGCAGTTCTTC.

This chain links TRBV6-1 with TRBJ1-3; 7 nucleotides match TRBD1. The CDR3 consists of 16 residues. V shed 4 bases and J 2 bases; nucleotides not matched to a gene: 8. Looked up from germline, CDR1 is MNHNS and CDR2 is SASEGT. The CDR3 protein is CASSGNRGETGNTIYF. CDR3 nucleotide sequence: TGTGCCAGCAGTGGGAACAGGGGTGAGACTGGAAACACCATATATTTT.

This chain uses TRBV6-1 with TRBJ2-2; TRBD2 agrees at 15 bases. J lost 5 bases, V lost 5 bases, and 3 bases had no gene match. The CDR3 runs 16 residues. Germline V gene data show CDR1 as MNHNS and CDR2 as SASEGT. Written as DNA, the CDR3 is TGTGCCAGCAGTCAAGGACTAGCGGGGGGGACCGGGGAGCTGTTTTTT. It translates to CASSQGLAGGTGELFF.

V usage is TRBV29-1 and J usage is TRBJ1-5; weak D call: TRBD1 (6 bases). V shed 6 bases and J shed 3 bases, with 12 bases lying between them. The CDR3 totals 13 residues. Germline CDR1 reads SQVTM; CDR2 reads ANQGSEA. As DNA, the CDR3 is TGCAGCGTCCGAGGGGGGGACAATCAGCCCCAGCATTTT. Protein product: CSVRGGDNQPQHF.

The gene calls are TRBV7-2 and TRBJ1-1; a weak D match, TRBD1 (6 bases). V was cut by 1 base and J by 5 bases, with 14 bases left in between. The CDR3 has 15 amino acids. Germline CDR1 reads SGHTA; CDR2 reads FQGNSA. DNA for the CDR3: TGTGCCAGCAGCTTAGGATGGGGGCATCAAACTGAAGCTTTCTTT. Protein: CASSLGWGHQTEAFF.

The CDR3 here is CASSQAGGGNYGYTF. The CDR3, as DNA: TGTGCCAGCAGCCAAGCAGGGGGCGGTAACTATGGCTACACCTTC. The V gene is TRBV14, the J gene TRBJ1-2, with TRBD1 matching 8 bases. V gave up 1 base and J gave up 1 base; unmatched junction bases: 2. CDR1 and CDR2 from the germline V gene are SGHDN and FVKESK. The CDR3 is 15 residues long.

This rearrangement joins TRBV13 to TRBJ1-2, with 9 nucleotides matching TRBD1. CDR1 PRHDT and CDR2 FYEKMQ come from the germline V gene (reference sequence). V was clipped by 3 bases and J by 0 bases; unmatched bases: 8. This CDR3 contains 17 residues. The CDR3 DNA follows: TGTGCCAGCAGCTTCGCGACAGGGGGGGTATCTAACTATGGCTACACCTTC. As protein: CASSFATGGVSNYGYTF. The entire variable domain, with the rest obtained from reference TRBV13 and TRBJ1-2, is as follows: AAGVIQSPRHLIKEKRETATLKCYPIPRHDTVYWYQQGPGQDPQFLISFYEKMQSDKGSIPDRFSAQQFSDYHSELNMSSLELGDSALYFCASSFATGGVSNYGYTFGSGTRLTVV.

The chain couples TRBV10-3 to TRBJ2-3; 8 nucleotides match TRBD2. J gave up 2 bases and V 7 bases, and 5 bases lay outside the gene matches. The CDR3 has 14 amino acids. CDR1 ENHRY and CDR2 SYGVKD come from the germline V gene. Here the CDR3 DNA reads TGTGCCATCAAGGGACTAGTAGTCACAGATACGCAGTATTTT. This gives the protein CAIKGLVVTDTQYF.

The genes are TRBV6-7 and TRBJ2-7; TRBD1 matches 7 bases. TRBV6-7 qualifies as an ORF whose function is uncertain. Trimming took 1 base from V and 3 from J; bases not matched to a gene: 15. The CDR3 extends over 18 amino acids. CDR3 in DNA: TGTGCCAGCAGTTACTGGGCCGGGTCGGTAGGGGGCTTCTACGAGCAGTACTTC. Amino acids: CASSYWAGSVGGFYEQYF.

The rearrangement uses TRBV27 and TRBJ1-2; D is possibly TRBD1 (5 bases). Germline loops: CDR1 MNHEY, CDR2 SMNVEV (reference sequence). The CDR3 has 14 amino acids. Trimming cost V 5 bases and J 6 bases, with 16 bases left between them. CDR3: CASSPIAGPNGYTF. The CDR3 coding sequence is TGTGCCAGCAGTCCTATCGCAGGGCCAAATGGCTACACCTTC.

The genes are TRBV5-4 and TRBJ2-1, with no clear D. Trimming pared 5 bases from V and 0 bases from J, leaving 12 bases between. Germline assignment: CDR1 SGHNT and CDR2 YYREEE (reference sequence). CDR3 length: 15 amino acids. CDR3 sequence: CASSSLLSSYNEQFF. The CDR3 coding sequence is TGTGCCAGCAGTTCCTTACTTAGCTCCTACAATGAGCAGTTCTTC.

The V and J genes are TRBV9 and TRBJ2-7; TRBD2 aligns across 8 bases. The germline V gene encodes CDR1 SGDLS and CDR2 YYNGEE. CDR3 length: 14 amino acids. The V and J ends lost 0 bases and 3 bases, in that order; junction bases with no gene match: 2. Here the CDR3 reads CASSVAAGDYEQYF. Written as DNA, the CDR3 is TGTGCCAGCAGCGTAGCAGCGGGAGACTACGAGCAGTACTTC.

The rearrangement uses TRBV11-3 and TRBJ2-5; tentative D call: TRBD2 (5 bases). Germline values: CDR1 SGHNT, CDR2 YENEEA. The CDR3 is made up of 13 amino acids. The ends were cut back, 5 bases at V and 2 bases at J, with 9 bases in the middle. CDR3 region: CASSIRGQETQYF. In nucleotides, the CDR3 is TGTGCCAGCAGCATCCGGGGTCAAGAGACCCAGTACTTC.

The rearrangement uses TRBV27 and TRBJ1-2, with 11 bases aligning to TRBD1. The trim removed 6 bases at V and 4 bases at J, leaving 4 bases unmatched. This CDR3 is 14 amino acids long. Germline loops: CDR1 MNHEY, CDR2 SMNVEV (reference sequence). CDR3 sequence: CASRPGTGGYGYTF. In DNA form, the CDR3 reads TGTGCCAGCAGACCCGGGACAGGGGGCTATGGCTACACCTTC.

The chain couples TRBV15 to TRBJ2-1, with D uncertain. The CDR3 loop spans 14 amino acids. Per germline, CDR1 LNHNV and CDR2 YYDKDF (reference sequence). Trimming cost V 5 bases and J 7 bases, with 15 bases left between them. CDR3 sequence: CATSSPRRKNEQFF. The CDR3 DNA is TGTGCCACCAGCTCCCCTAGGCGAAAGAATGAGCAGTTCTTC.

The J gene is TRBJ2-1, the V gene TRBV29-1; 8 bases map to TRBD2. The CDR3 length is 13 residues. Germline CDR1 is SQVTM and CDR2 is ANQGSEA. V shed 6 bases and J 7 bases; nucleotides not matched to a gene: 8. The CDR3 region is CSVVAGTRNEQFF. Here the CDR3 DNA reads TGCAGCGTGGTGGCAGGGACTAGGAATGAGCAGTTCTTC.

The gene calls are TRBV25-1 and TRBJ1-4; 7 bases match TRBD1. Per the germline V gene, CDR1 is MGHDK and CDR2 is SYGVNS. The CDR3 runs to 15 residues. Trimming took 2 bases from V and 4 from J; bases not matched to a gene: 4. CDR3 region: CASSEGQAINEKLFF. CDR3 coding DNA: TGTGCCAGCAGTGAAGGACAGGCGATTAATGAAAAACTGTTTTTT.

In nucleotides, the CDR3 is TGTGCCAGCAGCTTGGGGGCGGGCAGGAGGGAGCACGCTGAAGCTTTCTTT. It yields the protein CASSLGAGRREHAEAFF. The rearrangement joins TRBV5-4 to TRBJ1-1, with unresolved D. V was shortened by 0 bases and J by 6 bases, with 21 bases between the two germline ends. Germline V gene sequence: CDR1 SGHNT, CDR2 YYREEE (reference sequence). The CDR3 loop spans 17 amino acids.

The rearrangement joins TRBV5-1 to TRBJ1-3; D unclear. Trimming removed 6 bases at V and 0 bases at J, with 10 bases between. There are 14 residues in the CDR3. Per the germline V gene, CDR1 is SGHRS and CDR2 is YFSETQ. CDR3 sequence: CASNSGNSGNTIYF. The CDR3 region has the DNA TGCGCCAGCAATTCCGGGAACTCTGGAAACACCATATATTTT.

The chain uses TRBV9 and TRBJ2-5; 9 bases fit TRBD2. V was pared by 2 bases and J by 5 bases, with 13 bases of the junction left unmatched. CDR3 length: 17 amino acids. The germline CDR1 and CDR2 sequences are SGDLS and YYNGEE. The CDR3 DNA reads TGTGCCAGCAGCGTCGGGGGGCTAGCGGGGAAGTGGGAGACCCAGTACTTC. Its translation is CASSVGGLAGKWETQYF. Supplemented by reference TRBV9 and TRBJ2-5, the full variable domain reads DSGVTQTPKHLITATGQRVTLRCSPRSGDLSVYWYQQSLDQGLQFLIQYYNGEERAKGNILERFSAQQFPDLHSELNLSSLELGDSALYFCASSVGGLAGKWETQYFGPGTRLLVL.

This sequence joins TRBV6-4 and TRBJ2-2; tentative D call: TRBD1 (5 bases). Germline-derived CDR1 and CDR2 are MRHNA and SNTAGT. CDR3 length: 13 residues. The V gene lost 8 bases and the J gene lost 4 bases, with 11 bases spanning the gap. The CDR3 nucleotides read TGTGCCAGCCGGCAGGGTCCCACCGGGGAGCTGTTTTTT. Translating it yields CASRQGPTGELFF.

This sequence joins TRBV7-3 and TRBJ2-7, with 7 bases matching TRBD2. The CDR3 has 17 residues. Germline CDR1 is SGHTA and CDR2 is FQGTGA. Trimming at V came to 0 bases and at J to 5 bases, leaving 13 bases not matched to a gene. The CDR3 protein is CASSLTGGRGYEDEQYF. CDR3 nucleotide sequence: TGTGCCAGCAGCTTAACAGGTGGGAGGGGTTATGAGGACGAGCAGTACTTC. Combining the CDR3 with reference TRBV7-3 and TRBJ2-7 gives the whole variable domain GAGVSQTPSNKVTEKGKYVELRCDPISGHTALYWYRQSLGQGPEFLIYFQGTGAADDSGLPNDRFFAVRPEGSVSTLKIQRTERGDSAVYLCASSLTGGRGYEDEQYFGPGTRLTVT.